This T cell receptor (beta chain) was obtained from a study of cytomegalovirus exposure and HLA in healthy donors. General observations from the study: A later analysis showed TCR association rates differing by HLA locus, peaking at DRB1 and lowest at HLA-C. Clonal expansion was found to be greater in HLA-associated TCR beta chains than in equally common others in a later analysis. About 87% or about 30% of the time was how often most TCR beta V segments were productive, according to an earlier analysis. A later analysis reported that several of the most significant clusters appeared to be linked to common viral pathogens, among them Epstein-Barr virus.

CDR3 length equals 15 residues. J lost 2 bases, V lost 0 bases, and 4 bases had no gene match. Germline CDR1 MNHEY, CDR2 SMNVEV (reference sequence). Note on this clone: The antigen is unknown.

Primers included in the PCR were 60 Vbeta and 13 Jbeta primers. The data were produced by immunoSEQ multiplex PCR, yet TCRdb's version contains in-frame clones alone and is incomplete. This table holds about 180,000 clones, roughly 80% found once. What was sequenced was PBMCs. The origin of this receptor is a male donor in good health and CMV-seronegative. The chain uses TRBV27 and TRBJ2-7, with 7 bases identical to TRBD1. CDR3 sequence (DNA): TGTGCCAGCAGTTTATCGGCCGACAGGGCCTACGAGCAGTACTTC. It is translated as CASSLSADRAYEQYF.